This T cell receptor beta chain was identified in a study of T cells in narcolepsy. Turning to the study itself: Donors had narcolepsy type 1 or type 2, or were healthy controls. Findings and limits, study-wide: Autoreactive clonotypes reportedly recurred in blood of same and different patients, not controls. No autoreactive T cell clone sequences appeared in some memory CD4+ repertoires. Same-patient CSF and blood CD4+ T cell clonotypes included HCRT-specific and TRIB2-specific autoreactive ones.

In the case of this clone: Its antigen is not known.

TCRdb's table, derived via immunoSEQ multiplex PCR, lists solely in-frame clones and lacks some. The sample holds about 40,000 clones; around 88% are singletons and the top ten take 1% to 1.5%. The sequence was collected from a human donor with narcolepsy. The specimen was CD45RA- memory CD4+ T cells from PBMCs.

CDR3 DNA: TGTGCCAGCAGTCGTGGGGACAGGTCCAATGAAAAACTGTTTTTT. This encodes CASSRGDRSNEKLFF. This chain connects TRBV6-5 to TRBJ1-4; 8 nucleotides align to TRBD1. The CDR3 length is 15 residues. Losses at the gene ends were 5 bases for V and 5 bases for J; bases not matched to a gene: 7. The germline V gene encodes CDR1 MNHEY and CDR2 SVGAGI.